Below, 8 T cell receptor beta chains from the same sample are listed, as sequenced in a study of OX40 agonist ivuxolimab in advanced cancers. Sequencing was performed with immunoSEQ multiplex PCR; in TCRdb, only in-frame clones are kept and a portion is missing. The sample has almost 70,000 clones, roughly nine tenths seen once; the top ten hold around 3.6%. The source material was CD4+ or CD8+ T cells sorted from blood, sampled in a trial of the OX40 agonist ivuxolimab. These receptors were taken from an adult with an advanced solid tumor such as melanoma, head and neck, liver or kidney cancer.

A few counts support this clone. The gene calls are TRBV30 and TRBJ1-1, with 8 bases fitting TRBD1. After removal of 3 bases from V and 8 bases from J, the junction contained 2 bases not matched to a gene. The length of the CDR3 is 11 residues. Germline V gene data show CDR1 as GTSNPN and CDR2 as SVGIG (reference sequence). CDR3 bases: TGTGCCTGGAGCCGACAGGGGGAAGCTTTCTTT. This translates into CAWSRQGEAFF.

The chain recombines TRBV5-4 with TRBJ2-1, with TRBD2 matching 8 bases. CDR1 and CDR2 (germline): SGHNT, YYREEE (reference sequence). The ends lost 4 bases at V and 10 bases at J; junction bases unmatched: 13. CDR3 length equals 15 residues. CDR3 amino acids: CASSARGLVAGEQFF. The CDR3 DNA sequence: TGTGCCAGCAGCGCCCGCGGATTGGTAGCGGGGGAGCAGTTCTTC.

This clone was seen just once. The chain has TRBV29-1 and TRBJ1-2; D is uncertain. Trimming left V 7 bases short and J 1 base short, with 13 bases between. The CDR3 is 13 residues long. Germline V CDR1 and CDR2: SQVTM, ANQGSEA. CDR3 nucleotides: TGCAGCGCGGGCGGCAGTGATAACTATGGCTACACCTTC. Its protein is CSAGGSDNYGYTF.

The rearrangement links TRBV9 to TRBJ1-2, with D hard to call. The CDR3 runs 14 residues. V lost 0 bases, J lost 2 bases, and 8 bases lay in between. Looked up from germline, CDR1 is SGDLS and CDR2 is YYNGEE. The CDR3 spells CASSVVGQNYGYTF. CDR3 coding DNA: TGTGCCAGCAGCGTAGTCGGGCAGAACTATGGCTACACCTTC.

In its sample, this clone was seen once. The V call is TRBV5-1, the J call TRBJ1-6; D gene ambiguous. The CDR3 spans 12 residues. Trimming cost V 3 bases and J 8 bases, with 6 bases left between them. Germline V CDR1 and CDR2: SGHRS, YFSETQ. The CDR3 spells CASSSGDSPLHF. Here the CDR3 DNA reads TGCGCCAGCAGCTCCGGAGATTCACCCCTCCACTTT.

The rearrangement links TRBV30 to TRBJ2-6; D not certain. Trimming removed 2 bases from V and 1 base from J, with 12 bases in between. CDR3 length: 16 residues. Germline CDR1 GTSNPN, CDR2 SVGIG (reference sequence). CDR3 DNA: TGTGCCTGGAGTCGATATGGTAGTTCTGGGGCCAACGTCCTGACTTTC. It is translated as CAWSRYGSSGANVLTF. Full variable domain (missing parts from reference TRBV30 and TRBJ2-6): SQTIHQWPATLVQPVGSPLSLECTVEGTSNPNLYWYRQAAGRGLQLLFYSVGIGQISSEVPQNLSASRPQDRQFILSSKKLLLSDSGFYLCAWSRYGSSGANVLTFGAGSRLTVL.

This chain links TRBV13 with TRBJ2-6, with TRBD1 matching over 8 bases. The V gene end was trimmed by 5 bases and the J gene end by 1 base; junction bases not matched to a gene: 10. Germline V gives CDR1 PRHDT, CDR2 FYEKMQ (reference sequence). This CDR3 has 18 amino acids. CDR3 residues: CASSRGQGVTSGANVLTF. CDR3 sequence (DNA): TGTGCCAGCAGCAGAGGACAGGGTGTAACGTCTGGGGCCAACGTCCTGACTTTC.

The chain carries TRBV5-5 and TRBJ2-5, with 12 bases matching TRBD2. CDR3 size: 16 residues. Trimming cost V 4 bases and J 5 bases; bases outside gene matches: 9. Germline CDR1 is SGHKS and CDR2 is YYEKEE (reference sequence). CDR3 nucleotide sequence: TGTGCCAGCAGCCTGATACTAGCGGGAGGCTTTGAGACCCAGTACTTC. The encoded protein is CASSLILAGGFETQYF.